The rows below give T cell receptor beta chains drawn from one sample of a study of metastatic and nonmetastatic thyroid tumors. MiXCR reprocessed the PCR reads for TCRdb. The data contain tens of thousands of clones, over 25% of them singletons. The sample consisted of blood. The receptors stem from a female donor with papillary thyroid cancer or a benign thyroid nodule (not recorded which). Some clones in this sample may be carry-over from other donors' samples. Both conserved end residues are part of each CDR3. D genes are given only for firm matches. Expanded clones are given a class, and other clones once, few, many or no size at all.

cdr3_aa cdr3_nt cdr3_length d_call clone_size j_call v_call
CAWTLGPKADTQYF TGTGCCTGGACCCTGGGGCCAAAAGCAGATACGCAGTATTTT 14 NA many TRBJ2-3 TRBV30
CAWSGPAQGSYNSPLHF TGTGCCTGGAGTGGACCTGCCCAGGGCTCGTATAATTCACCCCTCCACTTT 17 NA medium-sized TRBJ1-6 TRBV30
CASSFSGQGRNTF TGTGCCAGCAGCTTCTCCGGACAGGGGAGAAACACCTTC 13 TRBD1 medium-sized TRBJ1-2 TRBV11-2
CSARDGTSGTYNEQFF TGCAGTGCTAGAGATGGAACTAGCGGCACCTACAATGAGCAGTTCTTC 16 TRBD2 many TRBJ2-1 TRBV20-1
CATSDPVANYGYTF TGTGCCACCAGTGACCCGGTTGCTAACTATGGCTACACCTTC 14 NA many TRBJ1-2 TRBV24-1
CAIIYYQGETQYF TGTGCCATCATCTACTACCAAGGGGAGACCCAGTACTTC 13 NA NA TRBJ2-5 TRBV11-2
CSARDLSGIADNEPFF TGCAGTGCTAGAGACCTTTCCGGAATAGCGGACAATGAGCCGTTCTTC 16 NA NA TRBJ2-1 TRBV20-1
CAGSFEATRGFGDTQYF TGCGCCGGCAGCTTTGAAGCAACGCGGGGGTTCGGAGATACACAGTATTTT 17 TRBD2 NA TRBJ2-3 TRBV5-1
CASSLDGGGKSFF TGTGCCAGCAGCTTAGACGGAGGGGGCAAAAGCTTCTTC 13 NA many TRBJ2-1 TRBV7-9
CASITGTGRTGELSF TGCGCCAGCATCACCGGGACGGGAAGGACCGGTGAGCTGTCTTTT 15 NA NA TRBJ2-2 TRBV5-1
CASSTGGGINGYTF TGTGCCAGCAGTACCGGCGGCGGGATAAATGGCTACACCTTC 14 NA few TRBJ1-2 TRBV28
CASSPGPWNEQFF TGTGCCAGCAGCCCTGGACCATGGAATGAGCAGTTCTTC 13 NA many TRBJ2-1 TRBV7-2
CASSVSSGSTGTQYF TGTGCCAGCAGCGTGTCTAGCGGTAGCACAGGTACGCAGTATTTT 15 TRBD2 many TRBJ2-3 TRBV5-4
CASSLSVRYYEQYF TGTGCCAGCAGCCTTAGCGTGCGGTACTACGAGCAGTACTTC 14 NA NA TRBJ2-7 TRBV3-1
CASSEQGATGDEQYF TGCGCCAGCAGCGAACAGGGAGCCACTGGGGACGAGCAGTACTTC 15 NA medium-sized TRBJ2-7 TRBV4-1
CASSLGRGSYNEQFF TGTGCCAGCAGCTTAGGCAGGGGATCCTACAATGAGCAGTTCTTC 15 NA NA TRBJ2-1 TRBV11-2
CASSRLADSYEQYF TGTGCCAGCAGTCGACTAGCGGACTCCTACGAGCAGTACTTC 14 TRBD2 medium-sized TRBJ2-7 TRBV27
CASAGQGDTDTQYF TGTGCCAGCGCCGGACAGGGGGACACAGATACGCAGTATTTT 14 TRBD1 many TRBJ2-3 TRBV6-1
CASSVGTSGSEQYF TGTGCCAGCAGCGTAGGGACTAGCGGGAGCGAGCAGTACTTC 14 TRBD2 many TRBJ2-7 TRBV9
CASREGRGGYTF TGTGCCAGCAGAGAGGGACGAGGCGGCTACACCTTC 12 NA many TRBJ1-2 TRBV25-1
CASSEGRAFGNTIYF TGTGCCAGCAGTGAAGGACGGGCGTTTGGAAACACCATATATTTT 15 NA NA TRBJ1-3 TRBV6-1
CASNPRDRGYTF TGTGCCAGCAATCCCCGGGACCGTGGATACACCTTC 12 NA NA TRBJ1-2 TRBV28
CSAEAGGAYEQYF TGCAGTGCTGAAGCAGGGGGTGCCTACGAGCAGTACTTC 13 TRBD1 many TRBJ2-7 TRBV20-1
CSARDSGTGRNYGYTF TGCAGTGCTAGAGATTCGGGGACAGGGAGAAACTATGGCTACACCTTC 16 TRBD1 few TRBJ1-2 TRBV20-1
CTSSYRNEQFF TGTACCAGCAGCTACCGTAATGAGCAGTTCTTC 11 NA few TRBJ2-1 TRBV2
CASRAEGGPYEQYF TGTGCCAGCAGGGCCGAAGGGGGACCCTACGAGCAGTACTTC 14 NA NA TRBJ2-7 TRBV6-1
CASSLGLRSYGYTF TGTGCCAGCAGTTTGGGGCTCCGGAGCTATGGCTACACCTTC 14 NA medium-sized TRBJ1-2 TRBV12-3/TRBV12-4
CASRGYEGDAQPQHF TGTGCCAGCAGAGGTTATGAGGGGGACGCACAGCCCCAGCATTTT 15 NA many TRBJ1-5 TRBV6-2/TRBV6-3
CASSQGTGTYGYTF TGCGCCAGCAGCCAAGGGACAGGAACTTATGGCTACACCTTC 14 TRBD1 NA TRBJ1-2 TRBV4-1
CASSLPGELFF TGTGCCAGCAGCTTGCCCGGGGAGCTGTTTTTT 11 NA many TRBJ2-2 TRBV7-9
CASSFNSGEQYF TGTGCCAGCAGCTTCAACTCGGGTGAGCAGTACTTC 12 NA NA TRBJ2-7 TRBV7-2
CASSIVSTGETPQHF TGTGCCAGTAGTATAGTATCAACAGGGGAGACGCCCCAGCATTTT 15 TRBD1 many TRBJ1-5 TRBV19
CSAFQGSGSGDEQFF TGCAGTGCTTTTCAGGGGAGCGGGAGTGGCGATGAGCAGTTCTTC 15 TRBD2 many TRBJ2-1 TRBV20-1
CSASLGGWSNQPQHF TGCAGTGCTAGTTTGGGGGGCTGGAGCAATCAGCCCCAGCATTTT 15 NA many TRBJ1-5 TRBV20-1
CASTLPGMDCYTF TGTGCCAGCACTCTCCCGGGGATGGACTGCTACACCTTC 13 NA NA TRBJ1-2 TRBV28
CASSATTRGQGYTF TGTGCCAGCAGTGCAACCACCAGGGGGCAGGGCTACACCTTC 14 TRBD1 NA TRBJ1-2 TRBV6-1
CASSPHGNAYEQYF TGTGCCAGCAGCCCTCATGGAAATGCCTACGAGCAGTACTTC 14 NA many TRBJ2-7 TRBV3-1
CATSETTSSGRSSYNEQFF TGTGCCACCAGTGAGACTACCTCTAGCGGGAGGAGCTCCTACAATGAGCAGTTCTTC 19 TRBD2 NA TRBJ2-1 TRBV24-1
CASSLADGYEQYF TGTGCCAGCAGCTTAGCGGATGGATACGAGCAGTACTTC 13 NA once TRBJ2-7 TRBV7-9
CASILGGTGAKVLTF TGCGCCAGCATCTTGGGAGGGACTGGGGCCAAAGTCCTGACTTTC 15 TRBD2 NA TRBJ2-6 TRBV5-1
CASRGTGVVEQFF TGTGCCAGCAGAGGGACAGGGGTGGTCGAGCAGTTCTTC 13 TRBD1 many TRBJ2-1 TRBV28
CASRSSTGGTPYEQYF TGCGCCAGCAGATCCTCGACAGGGGGCACTCCCTACGAGCAGTACTTC 16 TRBD1 many TRBJ2-7 TRBV5-1
CASGGGVSVYTF TGTGCCAGCGGCGGAGGGGTGTCTGTATACACCTTC 12 NA NA TRBJ1-2 TRBV12-3/TRBV12-4
CASRDGTLYNEQFF TGTGCCAGCAGAGACGGGACTCTGTACAATGAGCAGTTCTTC 14 NA many TRBJ2-1 TRBV27
CASSLVVSGNEQFF TGTGCCAGCAGCTTGGTCGTCTCGGGCAATGAGCAGTTCTTC 14 NA many TRBJ2-1 TRBV5-6
CASKAGVGTGELFF TGTGCCAGCAAAGCGGGAGTTGGGACCGGGGAGCTGTTTTTT 14 TRBD2 once TRBJ2-2 TRBV7-9
CASSMFSGGGQPQHF TGTGCCAGTAGTATGTTTTCGGGGGGGGGTCAGCCCCAGCATTTT 15 NA few TRBJ1-5 TRBV19
CASSLDGPAPRQYF TGTGCCAGCAGTTTAGACGGACCTGCCCCACGTCAGTATTTT 14 NA few TRBJ2-3 TRBV27
CASSQAGASPYEQYF TGCGCCAGCAGCCAAGCGGGAGCGAGTCCCTACGAGCAGTACTTC 15 NA NA TRBJ2-7 TRBV4-1
CSARASGRHIQYF TGCAGTGCTAGAGCTAGCGGGAGGCACATTCAGTACTTC 13 TRBD2 many TRBJ2-4 TRBV20-1
CANSHGGVGYEQYF TGTGCCAACAGCCATGGGGGAGTAGGCTACGAGCAGTACTTC 14 NA NA TRBJ2-7 TRBV14
CAIRQDKVVRNEQFF TGTGCCATCAGGCAAGACAAAGTGGTGCGCAATGAGCAGTTCTTC 15 NA few TRBJ2-1 TRBV10-3